This TCR beta chain comes out of a study of T cell responses to AZD1222 COVID-19 vaccine. The study, taken as a whole, reports: Repertoire collection took place solely once the T cell response had peaked. Baseline serostatus was positive in only six AZD1222 recipients. At 160-218 and 743-854, vaccine-associated CD4 TCRs were dominant, and they spanned spike.

Looked up from germline, CDR1 is MNHNS and CDR2 is SASEGT. V lost 4 bases to trimming and J lost 5 bases; unmatched junction nucleotides: 5. CDR3 length: 16 residues. Second doses that came at about 4 or about 12 weeks were put together. With regard to this clone: Its antigen is not known.

Clones were read by immunoSEQ multiplex PCR, and TCRdb kept only the in-frame ones, dropping some. Of approximately 140,000 clones listed, 90% are singletons. The specimen comprised peripheral blood, sampled 28 days after the second AZD1222 dose. The chain has TRBV6-1 and TRBJ2-2; TRBD2 aligns across 12 bases. The clonotype originates from an adult who received the AZD1222 COVID-19 vaccine. CDR3 sequence (DNA): TGTGCCAGCAGTGCACTAGCGGGAGGTCAGACCGGGGAGCTGTTTTTT. The encoded protein is CASSALAGGQTGELFF.